These 12 T cell receptor beta chains were sequenced from one sample in a study of identical twins. From the 5' RACE reads, TCRdb called clonotypes with MiXCR, one entry per CDR3 protein. Among 700,000 or so distinct CDR3 sequences listed, under 9% were seen once. The data were also submitted as part of a second study, on yellow fever vaccine responses in identical twins.

Sequenced: PBMCs. The receptors come from a woman between 18 and 29 years old in good health.

At least ten counts were recorded for this clonotype. The chain couples TRBV7-9 to TRBJ2-3, with D uncertain. V lost 3 bases and J lost 3, with 7 bases in between. This CDR3 comprises 13 residues. From germline, CDR1 is SEHNR and CDR2 FQNEAQ (reference sequence). The CDR3 DNA is TGTGCCAGCAGCTTGCTTCTAACAGATACGCAGTATTTT. Translation: CASSLLLTDTQYF.

This clonotype was observed a handful of times. The CDR3 DNA reads as TGTGCCAGCAGCTTAGCGTTGGTCTGGGAGACCCAGTACTTC. Encoded protein: CASSLALVWETQYF. The chain is built from TRBV11-1 and TRBJ2-5; unclear D gene. Germline loops: CDR1 SGHAT, CDR2 FQDESV (reference sequence). The length of the CDR3 is 14 residues. Trimming removed 0 bases from V and 5 bases from J, with 10 bases in between.

Ten or more counts support this clonotype. This sequence joins TRBV15 and TRBJ2-2, with D perhaps being TRBD1 or TRBD2 (5 bases each). Germline assignment: CDR1 LNHNV and CDR2 YYDKDF (reference sequence). This CDR3 is 17 amino acids long. Trimming removed 0 bases at V and 5 bases at J, with 16 bases between. This CDR3 reads CATSRDVGVGRTGELFF. The DNA of the CDR3 is TGTGCCACCAGCAGAGATGTGGGGGTAGGAAGGACCGGGGAGCTGTTTTTT. Using reference TRBV15 and TRBJ2-2 for the parts outside the CDR3, the full variable domain is DAMVIQNPRYQVTQFGKPVTLSCSQTLNHNVMYWYQQKSSQAPKLLFHYYDKDFNNEADTPDNFQSRRPNTSFCFLDIRSPGLGDTAMYLCATSRDVGVGRTGELFFGEGSRLTVL.

CDR3 nucleotides: TGTGCCAGCAGCTCGACAGGGGGGGCGAGCCGGGAGCTGTTTTTT. Protein: CASSSTGGASRELFF. This sequence joins TRBV7-3 and TRBJ2-2; 9 bases align to TRBD1. With 4 bases clipped from V and 9 bases from J, the junction kept 9 bases outside the gene matches. Germline loops: CDR1 SGHTA, CDR2 FQGTGA. This CDR3 contains 15 residues.

This chain links TRBV19 with TRBJ1-1; tentatively, D is TRBD1 (6 bases). Trimming left V 5 bases short and J 5 bases short, with 15 bases between. The CDR3 consists of 14 residues. Germline CDR1 reads LNHDA; CDR2 reads SQIVND (reference sequence). CDR3: CASSGGQGITEAFF. The CDR3 DNA reads TGTGCCAGTAGTGGAGGGCAGGGGATAACTGAAGCTTTCTTT.

The V gene is TRBV9, the J gene TRBJ2-2, with unresolved D. The CDR3 has 15 residues. Germline lookup yields CDR1 SGDLS and CDR2 YYNGEE. V lost 0 bases to trimming and J lost 0 bases, with 6 bases between them. CDR3 amino acids: CASSVDVANTGELFF. The CDR3 DNA sequence: TGTGCCAGCAGCGTAGACGTGGCGAACACCGGGGAGCTGTTTTTT.

This clonotype was counted a few times. The rearrangement links TRBV5-1 to TRBJ2-5; D is unclear. Germline CDR1 is SGHRS and CDR2 is YFSETQ. Trimming took off 4 bases at V and 2 bases at J, with 9 bases between the two ends. There are 13 residues in the CDR3. The CDR3 nucleotides are TGCGCCAGCAGCACGAGCATTCAAGAGACCCAGTACTTC. The encoded protein is CASSTSIQETQYF.

V usage is TRBV2 and J usage is TRBJ2-5; TRBD1 agrees at 10 bases. The CDR3 runs 14 residues. J was trimmed by 5 bases and V by 4 bases; bases with no gene match: 4. Germline V gives CDR1 SNHLY, CDR2 FYNNEI. The CDR3 sequence: CASSGQGARETQYF. Written as DNA, the CDR3 is TGTGCCAGCAGTGGACAGGGGGCGCGGGAGACCCAGTACTTC.

V gene TRBV6-2 or TRBV6-3 combines with J gene TRBJ1-2, with D uncertain. Per germline, CDR1 MNHEY and CDR2 SVGEGT. The CDR3 runs 13 residues. Trimming left V 6 bases short and J 0 bases short, with 8 bases between. The DNA of the CDR3 is TGTGCCAGCAGGGACGGACCTAACTATGGCTACACCTTC. Its translation: CASRDGPNYGYTF.

The chain joins TRBV3-1 to TRBJ1-5; D might be TRBD1 (5 bases). The V end lost 4 bases, the J end lost 9 bases, and 10 bases lay between the germline ends. The CDR3 extends over 12 amino acids. Germline V gene lookup returns CDR1 LGHDT and CDR2 YNNKEL (reference sequence). CDR3 sequence reads: CASSPTGGPQHF. The CDR3 nucleotides are TGTGCCAGCAGCCCCACGGGGGGGCCCCAGCATTTT.

This clonotype has only a few counts. The chain combines TRBV11-2 with TRBJ2-7; D possibly corresponds to TRBD1 (5 bases). The germline gives CDR1 SGHAT, CDR2 FQNNGV. Trimming took off 3 bases at V and 3 bases at J, with 18 bases between the two ends. This CDR3 spans 16 amino acids. The CDR3 spells CASSLGWQGRVYEQYF. CDR3 sequence (DNA): TGTGCCAGCAGCTTGGGCTGGCAGGGCAGGGTCTACGAGCAGTACTTC.

The chain joins TRBV20-1 to TRBJ2-3; 15 nucleotides line up with TRBD2. In germline, CDR1 is DFQATT, CDR2 SNEGSKA (reference sequence). Trimming cost V 4 bases and J 1 base; bases outside gene matches: 3. This CDR3 comprises 16 residues. DNA of the CDR3: TGCAGTGCTACGGGACTAGCGGGAGGAGGCACAGATACGCAGTATTTT. Residues: CSATGLAGGGTDTQYF.